This T cell receptor gamma chain was profiled in a study of gamma-delta chains in newborns, infants, children. Looking at the study overall: Innate gammadelta T cells reportedly expand polyclonally right after birth, driven by microbial exposure, per the title.

The V gene end was trimmed by 2 bases and the J gene end by 4 bases; junction bases not matched to a gene: 5. The germline V gene has CDR1 GITISATS and CDR2 ISYDGTV (reference sequence). This CDR3 contains 17 residues. TCRdb redid clone calling on the reads using CATT. The sample yields approximately 600 gamma-chain clones, 35% to 50% seen once. This clone was detected only a few times. This clonotype was sampled from a child who was a newborn, infant or young child, either healthy, febrile or measles-vaccinated (not recorded which). The chain carries TRGV9 and TRGJP. Sequenced sample: blood. The CDR3 region has the DNA TGTGCCTTGTGGGAGGGTTATCAAGAGTTGGGCAAAAAAATCAAGGTATTT. Translation: CALWEGYQELGKKIKVF.